This T cell receptor beta chain was captured in a study of radiotherapy plus CTLA-4 blockade in lung cancer. Clones were sequenced by immunoSEQ multiplex PCR, and TCRdb holds only the in-frame ones, with some missing. Of under 65,000 clones in the sample, 60% to 80% are singletons; the top ten hold 2% to 2.5%. Focal radiation plus CTLA-4 blockade with ipilimumab was given to patients with chemo-refractory metastatic non-small-cell lung cancer. Note on this clone: The target antigen is unknown.

Study-wide points: Expansion of tumor-derived TCR clones was observed in blood after radiotherapy plus ipilimumab.

The sample was peripheral blood, taken from a patient treated with radiotherapy plus ipilimumab. The origin of this receptor is a human donor with non-small cell lung cancer whose response to radiotherapy plus ipilimumab could not be evaluated.

The DNA of the CDR3 is TGTGCCAGTAGAGCGACAGGGAACGGGGCTTTTCGCAATCAGCCCCAGCATTTT. The encoded protein is CASRATGNGAFRNQPQHF. This chain uses TRBV19 with TRBJ1-5; 7 nucleotides line up with TRBD1. Germline CDR1 reads LNHDA; CDR2 reads SQIVND (reference sequence). The CDR3 is made up of 18 amino acids. With V trimmed by 6 bases and J by 2 bases, 16 bases remained unmatched.